The T cell receptor (beta chain) described here comes from a study of CD8 T cells in Susac syndrome (dated by TCRdb to the late 2010s). Regarding the complete study: The study used repertoire sequencing to test whether antigen drove CD8+ T cell activation and differentiation in Susac syndrome. CD8+ T cell repertoire clonality was compared between 12 healthy donors, around 14 Susac syndrome patients and about 15 multiple sclerosis patients. The full study reports these points: The number of individuals in the TCR sequencing and HLA analysis was acknowledged as relatively small.

There are a few counts of this clonotype. It has no known antigen specificity. No per-base quality is available; no much larger clone lies one base away. RNA was extracted using the RNeasy kit, and roughly 0.45 to 1 ug of the RNA was reverse transcribed with random hexamers. TCR beta CDR3 regions were amplified with the immunoSEQ multiplex PCR assay covering 54 Vbeta and 13 Jbeta segments. PCR amplification bias was corrected by using a synthetic template baseline for primer optimization and computational correction. Concerning the study's data processing: Reads were annotated to V, D and J genes per IMGT and analyzed with immunoSEQ Analyzer, keeping only productive sequences. Clonality was computed as one minus Shannon entropy normalized by log2 of the number of productive unique sequences. For each patient and control, public and private clones were evaluated among the 100 most prevalent clones. Susac-specific clones were defined as absent from healthy and MS cohorts, around 980 published viral clones and other ImmuneACCESS disease sequences. The public reads were reanalyzed by TCRdb: fastp trimming at Q25, MiXCR alignment, in-frame beta chains only. Under each unique CDR3 protein, matching rows form one entry showing the most common genes and DNA. It is TCRdb's table, rather than the study itself, that gives the V and J calls and clone size. This sample is represented by some 400,000 distinct CDR3 sequences; approximately 85% of them were singletons. The ten most abundant clones make up approximately 0.12% of the sample.

Peripheral blood CD8+ and CD4+ T cells from healthy donors, Susac syndrome patients and multiple sclerosis patients were profiled using high-throughput TCR beta sequencing. Treatment-naive patients with stable or active relapsing-remitting disease fulfilling revised McDonald criteria were used as multiple sclerosis controls. Bulk CD8+ and CD4+ T cells were purified magnetically by negative isolation, whereas CD8+ TEMRA cells were enriched by FACS. Blood was collected in EDTA tubes and processed within 24 hours, with PBMCs isolated through density gradient centrifugation. PBMCs intended for TCR sequencing were cryopreserved in liquid nitrogen and were subsequently thawed in a 37 degrees C water bath. The sorted or isolated CD4+, CD8+ and CD8+ TEMRA cells reached a purity of at least 90%. CDR1 and CDR2, looked up from the germline V gene (reference sequence), are MNHEY and SMNVEV. The CDR3 has 14 amino acids, counting the end cysteine and phenylalanine. Kept here is only the CDR3 DNA, which spans 42 bases and is read in frame from base 1. V lost 6 bases and J lost 1 base, and the count of bases not matched to a germline gene is 5.

The sample comprised CD8+ T cells from PBMCs. This receptor was obtained from a human donor with multiple sclerosis. The chain couples TRBV27 to TRBJ2-5; 7 bases in the middle match TRBD2. This receptor carries the CDR3 CASRDPGGQETQYF. The DNA sequence follows: TGTGCCAGCAGGGACCCGGGAGGCCAAGAGACCCAGTACTTC.